This T cell receptor (beta chain) was captured in a study of patients and donors after allogeneic stem cell transplantation. TCRdb called the RT-PCR reads again in MiXCR, with one record for every CDR3 protein. The sample lists 98,000 or so distinct CDR3 sequences, around 36% occurring once. The CDR3 extends over 13 amino acids. The germline gives CDR1 KGHSH, CDR2 LQKENI. Trimming removed 5 bases from V and 3 bases from J, with 10 bases in between. The V gene is TRBV18, the J gene TRBJ1-1; D gene ambiguous. Input material: blood, either unsorted or a sorted T cell fraction (not recorded which). The sequence derives from a human donor who was either an allogeneic HSCT recipient or a stem cell or donor lymphocyte infusion donor (not recorded which). It is not recorded whose cells these are; they may come from a transplant donor. The DNA for the CDR3 is TGTGCCAGCTCAGCAGGAAGGGACACTGAAGCTTTCTTT. It encodes CASSAGRDTEAFF.